This record covers a single T cell receptor beta chain. Its matching antigen is unknown. Trimming took 4 bases from V and 3 from J, leaving 19 bases between them. Germline V lookup: CDR1 SGHTS, CDR2 YDEGEE. The CDR3 totals 17 residues. The data are from a study of PD-1 blockade in classical Hodgkin lymphoma. Measured with immunoSEQ multiplex PCR; TCRdb has only the in-frame clones, and not every one. The table records approximately 25,000 clones, 91% of them present only once. Study-wide points: Repertoires differed for reasons still undefined, possibly disease activity or prior therapy.

The sample's time point: newly diagnosed, previously untreated cHL patient sample. Purification of CD4+ T cells from thawed PBMCs was achieved by magnetic negative selection. Researchers used newly diagnosed, untreated classical Hodgkin lymphoma PBMCs for comparison. Sequencing was done on a sample of CD4+ T cells from blood. The chain has TRBV5-8 and TRBJ2-2; D remains unclear. This TCR came from a human donor with classical Hodgkin lymphoma. In DNA, the CDR3 is TGTGCCAGCAGCGCCGGACGGACGAGTTTCGACACCGGGGAGCTGTTTTTT. Protein sequence: CASSAGRTSFDTGELFF.